This T cell receptor (beta chain) was sequenced in a study of T cell responses to AZD1222 COVID-19 vaccine. Findings and limits, study-wide: A rise in Spike-specific TCR breadth and depth followed two AZD1222 doses. AZD1222 recipients seropositive at baseline numbered only six.

The CDR3 loop spans 15 amino acids. Trimming at V came to 3 bases and at J to 2 bases, leaving 5 bases not matched to a gene. Germline V gene sequence: CDR1 MDHEN, CDR2 SYDVKM. Generated by immunoSEQ multiplex PCR, the TCRdb table keeps only in-frame clones and is missing some. The sample records around 150,000 clones, 84% being singletons. With respect to this clone: Its specificity is not known.

This material consisted of peripheral blood, taken on day 0 of AZD1222 vaccination. This chain links TRBV28 with TRBJ2-7; 9 nucleotides line up with TRBD1. This TCR was sampled from an adult in good health. CDR3 coding DNA: TGTGCCAGCAGTTTTGGGGACAGGGAGACCTACGAGCAGTACTTC. It codes for CASSFGDRETYEQYF.